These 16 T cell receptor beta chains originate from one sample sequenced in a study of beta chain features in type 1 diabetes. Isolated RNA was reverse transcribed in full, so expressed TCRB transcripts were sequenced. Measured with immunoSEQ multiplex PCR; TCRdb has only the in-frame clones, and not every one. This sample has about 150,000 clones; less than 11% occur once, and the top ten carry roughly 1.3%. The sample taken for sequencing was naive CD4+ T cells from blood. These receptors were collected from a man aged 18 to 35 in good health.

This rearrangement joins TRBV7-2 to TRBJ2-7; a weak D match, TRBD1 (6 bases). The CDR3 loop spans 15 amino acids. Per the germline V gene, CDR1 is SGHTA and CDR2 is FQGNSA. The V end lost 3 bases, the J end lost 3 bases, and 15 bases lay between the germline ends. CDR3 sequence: CASSFTGIGGYEQYF. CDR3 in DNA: TGTGCCAGCAGCTTTACAGGGATTGGAGGCTACGAGCAGTACTTC.

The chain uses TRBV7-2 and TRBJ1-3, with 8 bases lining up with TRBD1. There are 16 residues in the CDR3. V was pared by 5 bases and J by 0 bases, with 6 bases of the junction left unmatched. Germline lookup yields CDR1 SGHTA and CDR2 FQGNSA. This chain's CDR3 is CASSPRTGPSGNTIYF. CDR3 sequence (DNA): TGTGCCAGCAGCCCCAGGACAGGGCCCTCTGGAAACACCATATATTTT.

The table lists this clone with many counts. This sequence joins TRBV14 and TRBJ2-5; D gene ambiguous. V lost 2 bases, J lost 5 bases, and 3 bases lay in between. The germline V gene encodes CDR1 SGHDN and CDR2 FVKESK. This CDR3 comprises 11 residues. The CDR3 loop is CASSQLETQYF. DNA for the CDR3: TGTGCCAGCAGCCAACTGGAGACCCAGTACTTC.

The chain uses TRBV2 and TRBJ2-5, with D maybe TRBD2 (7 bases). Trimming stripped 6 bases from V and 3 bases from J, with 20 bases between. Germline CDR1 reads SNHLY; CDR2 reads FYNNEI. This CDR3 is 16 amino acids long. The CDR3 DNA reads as TGTGCCAGCAGATCCTATGCGCGGGGGCTTAAAGAGACCCAGTACTTC. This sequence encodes CASRSYARGLKETQYF.

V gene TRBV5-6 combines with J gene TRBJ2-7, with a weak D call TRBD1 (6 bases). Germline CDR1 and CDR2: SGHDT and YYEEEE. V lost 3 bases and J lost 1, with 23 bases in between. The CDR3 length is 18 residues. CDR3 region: CASSSLQLGDKASYEQYF. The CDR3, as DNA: TGTGCCAGCAGCTCCCTCCAACTGGGGGACAAAGCATCCTACGAGCAGTACTTC.

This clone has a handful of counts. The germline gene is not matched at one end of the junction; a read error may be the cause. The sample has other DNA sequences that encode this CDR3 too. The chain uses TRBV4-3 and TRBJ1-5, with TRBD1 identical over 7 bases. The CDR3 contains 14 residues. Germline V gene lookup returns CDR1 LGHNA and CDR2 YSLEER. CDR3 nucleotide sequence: TGCGCCAGCAGCCAAGGACAGGGAAATCAGCCTCAGCATTTT. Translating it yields CASSQGQGNQPQHF.

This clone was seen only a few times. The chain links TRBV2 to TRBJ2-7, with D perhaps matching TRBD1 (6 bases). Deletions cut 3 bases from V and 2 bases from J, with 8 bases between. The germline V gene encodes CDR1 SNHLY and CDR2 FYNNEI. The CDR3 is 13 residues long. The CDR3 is CASSEDSTYEQYF. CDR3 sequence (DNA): TGTGCCAGCAGTGAGGACAGCACCTACGAGCAGTACTTC.

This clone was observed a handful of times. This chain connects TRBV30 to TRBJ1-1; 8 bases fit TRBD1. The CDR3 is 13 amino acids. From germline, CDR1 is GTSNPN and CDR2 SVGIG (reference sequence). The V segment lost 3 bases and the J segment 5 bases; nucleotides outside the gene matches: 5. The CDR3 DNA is TGTGCCTGGAGCACAGGGGGAGGTACTGAAGCTTTCTTT. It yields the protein CAWSTGGGTEAFF.

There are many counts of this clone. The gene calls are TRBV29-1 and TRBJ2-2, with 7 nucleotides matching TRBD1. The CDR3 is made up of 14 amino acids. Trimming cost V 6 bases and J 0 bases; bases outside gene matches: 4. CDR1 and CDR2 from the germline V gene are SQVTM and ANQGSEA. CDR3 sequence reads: CSVGTASNTGELFF. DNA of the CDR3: TGCAGCGTCGGGACAGCGTCGAACACCGGGGAGCTGTTTTTT.

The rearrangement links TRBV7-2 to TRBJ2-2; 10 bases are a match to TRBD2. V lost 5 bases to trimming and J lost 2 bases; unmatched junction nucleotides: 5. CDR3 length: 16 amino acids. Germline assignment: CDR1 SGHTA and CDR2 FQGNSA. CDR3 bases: TGTGCCAGCAGCGGGCTAGCGGGGGTTAACACCGGGGAGCTGTTTTTT. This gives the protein CASSGLAGVNTGELFF. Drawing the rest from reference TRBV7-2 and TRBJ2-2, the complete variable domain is GAGVSQSPSNKVTEKGKDVELRCDPISGHTALYWYRQSLGQGLEFLIYFQGNSAPDKSGLPSDRFSAERTGGSVSTLTIQRTQQEDSAVYLCASSGLAGVNTGELFFGEGSRLTVL.

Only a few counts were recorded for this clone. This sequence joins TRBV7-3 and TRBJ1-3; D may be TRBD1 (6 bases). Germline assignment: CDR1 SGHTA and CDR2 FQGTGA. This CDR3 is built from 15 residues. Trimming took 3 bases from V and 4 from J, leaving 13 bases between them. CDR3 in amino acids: CASSLVLDSGNTIYF. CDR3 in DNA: TGTGCCAGCAGCTTGGTTTTGGACAGCGGAAACACCATATATTTT.

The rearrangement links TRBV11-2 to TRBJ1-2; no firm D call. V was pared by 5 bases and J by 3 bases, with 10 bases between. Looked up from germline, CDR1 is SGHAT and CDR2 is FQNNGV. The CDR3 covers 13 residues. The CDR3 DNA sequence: TGTGCCAGCAGCCCCGGTTTGGACTATGGCTACACCTTC. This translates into CASSPGLDYGYTF. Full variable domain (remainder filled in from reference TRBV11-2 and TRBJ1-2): EAGVAQSPRYKIIEKRQSVAFWCNPISGHATLYWYQQILGQGPKLLIQFQNNGVVDDSQLPKDRFSAERLKGVDSTLKIQPAKLEDSAVYLCASSPGLDYGYTFGSGTRLTVV.

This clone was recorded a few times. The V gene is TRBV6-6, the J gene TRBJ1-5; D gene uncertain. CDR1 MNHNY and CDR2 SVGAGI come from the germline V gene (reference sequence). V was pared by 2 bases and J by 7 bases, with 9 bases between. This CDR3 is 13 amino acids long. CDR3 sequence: CASSYDIRQPQHF. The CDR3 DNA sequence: TGTGCCAGCAGTTACGACATTAGGCAGCCCCAGCATTTT.

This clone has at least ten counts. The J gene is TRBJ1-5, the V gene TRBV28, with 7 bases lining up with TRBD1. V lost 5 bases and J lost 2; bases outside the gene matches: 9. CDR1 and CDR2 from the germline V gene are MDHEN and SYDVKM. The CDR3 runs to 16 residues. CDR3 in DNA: TGTGCCAGCAGTCCTCGCGGCAGGGGGGGCAATCAGCCCCAGCATTTT. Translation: CASSPRGRGGNQPQHF.

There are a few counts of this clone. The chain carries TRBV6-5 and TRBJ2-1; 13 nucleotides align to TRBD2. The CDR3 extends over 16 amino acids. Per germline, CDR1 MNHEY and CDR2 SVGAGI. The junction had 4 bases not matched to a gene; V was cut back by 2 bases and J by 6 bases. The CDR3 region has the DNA TGTGCCAGCAGTTACCCCGGGACTAGCGGGGTCAATGAGCAGTTCTTC. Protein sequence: CASSYPGTSGVNEQFF.

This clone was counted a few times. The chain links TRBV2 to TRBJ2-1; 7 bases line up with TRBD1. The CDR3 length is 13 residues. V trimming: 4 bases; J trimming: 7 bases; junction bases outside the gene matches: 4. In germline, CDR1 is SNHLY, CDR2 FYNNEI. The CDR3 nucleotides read TGTGCCAGCAGTGTGGTGACAGGGAATGAGCAGTTCTTC. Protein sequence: CASSVVTGNEQFF.